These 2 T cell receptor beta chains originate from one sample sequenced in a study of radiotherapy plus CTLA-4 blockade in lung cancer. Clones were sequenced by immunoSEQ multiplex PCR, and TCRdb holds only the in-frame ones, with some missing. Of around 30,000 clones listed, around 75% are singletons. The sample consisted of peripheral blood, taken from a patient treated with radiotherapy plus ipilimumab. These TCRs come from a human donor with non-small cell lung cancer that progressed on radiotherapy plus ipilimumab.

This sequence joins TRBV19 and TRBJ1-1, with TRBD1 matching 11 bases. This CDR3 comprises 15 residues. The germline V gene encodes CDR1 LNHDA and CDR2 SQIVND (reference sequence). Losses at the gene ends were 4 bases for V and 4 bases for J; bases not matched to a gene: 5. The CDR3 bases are TGTGCCAGTAGTACGAGAGGGACAGGGGGCACTGAAGCTTTCTTT. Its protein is CASSTRGTGGTEAFF.

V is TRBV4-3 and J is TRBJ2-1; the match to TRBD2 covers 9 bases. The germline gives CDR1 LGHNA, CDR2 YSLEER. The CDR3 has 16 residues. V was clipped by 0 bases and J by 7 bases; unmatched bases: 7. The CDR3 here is CASSQDTGSGGNEQFF. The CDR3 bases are TGCGCCAGCAGCCAAGATACGGGTAGCGGGGGAAATGAGCAGTTCTTC.